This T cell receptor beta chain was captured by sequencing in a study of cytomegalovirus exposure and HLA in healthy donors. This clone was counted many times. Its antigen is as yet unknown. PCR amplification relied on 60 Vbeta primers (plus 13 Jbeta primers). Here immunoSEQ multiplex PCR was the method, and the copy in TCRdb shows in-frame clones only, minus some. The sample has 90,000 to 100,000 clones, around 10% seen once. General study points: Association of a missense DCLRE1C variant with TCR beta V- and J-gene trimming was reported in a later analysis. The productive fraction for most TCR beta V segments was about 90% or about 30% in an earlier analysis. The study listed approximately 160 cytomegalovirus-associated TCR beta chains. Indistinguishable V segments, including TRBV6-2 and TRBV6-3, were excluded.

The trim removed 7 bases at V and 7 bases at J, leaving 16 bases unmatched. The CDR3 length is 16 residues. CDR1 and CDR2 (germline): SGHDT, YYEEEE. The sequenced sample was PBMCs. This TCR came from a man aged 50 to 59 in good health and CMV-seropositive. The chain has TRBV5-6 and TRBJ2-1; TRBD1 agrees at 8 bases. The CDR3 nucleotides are TGTGCCAGCCACTACCGAGGGACAGGAGTACGGAATGAGCAGTTCTTC. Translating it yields CASHYRGTGVRNEQFF.